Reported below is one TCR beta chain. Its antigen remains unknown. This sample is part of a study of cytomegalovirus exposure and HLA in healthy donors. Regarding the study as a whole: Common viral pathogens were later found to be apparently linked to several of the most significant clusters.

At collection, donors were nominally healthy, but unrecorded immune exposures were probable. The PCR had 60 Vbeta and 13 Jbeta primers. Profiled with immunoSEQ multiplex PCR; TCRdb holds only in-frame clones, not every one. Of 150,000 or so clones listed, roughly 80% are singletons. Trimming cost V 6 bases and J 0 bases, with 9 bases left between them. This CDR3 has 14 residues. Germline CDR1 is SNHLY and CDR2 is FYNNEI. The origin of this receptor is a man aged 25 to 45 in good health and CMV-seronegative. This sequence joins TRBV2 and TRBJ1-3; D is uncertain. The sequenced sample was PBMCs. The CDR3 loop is CASSVDPSGNTIYF. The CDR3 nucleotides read TGTGCCAGCAGCGTAGATCCCTCTGGAAACACCATATATTTT.